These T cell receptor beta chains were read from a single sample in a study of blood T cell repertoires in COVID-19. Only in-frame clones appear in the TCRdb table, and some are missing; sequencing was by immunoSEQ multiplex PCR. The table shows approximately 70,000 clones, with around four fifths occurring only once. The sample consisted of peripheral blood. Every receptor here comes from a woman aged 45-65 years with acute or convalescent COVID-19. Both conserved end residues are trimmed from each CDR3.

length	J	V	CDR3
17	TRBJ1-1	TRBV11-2	ASLPLRRQGRGENTEAF
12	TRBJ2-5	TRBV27	ASRRGYLQETQY
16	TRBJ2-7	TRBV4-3	ASSQVVSFGTSHYEQY
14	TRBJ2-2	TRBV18	ASSPFKAGEAGELF
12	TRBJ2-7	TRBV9	ASSPDRSNYEQY
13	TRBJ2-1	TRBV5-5	ASSSTGSSYNEQF
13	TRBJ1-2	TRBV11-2	ASSTWDREGYGYT
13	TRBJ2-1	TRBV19	ASSIGRGGYNEQF
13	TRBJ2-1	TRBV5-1	ASSLGLAWYNEQF
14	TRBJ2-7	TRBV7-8	ASSLLNPGSSYEQY
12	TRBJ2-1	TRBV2	ASRAGEINNEQF
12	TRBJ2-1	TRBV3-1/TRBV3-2	ASSTSGRVYEQF
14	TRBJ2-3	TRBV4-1	ASSHYSGGGGDTQY
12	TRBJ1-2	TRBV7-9	ASSLSEGVYGYT
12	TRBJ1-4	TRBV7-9	ASSLQSTNEKLF
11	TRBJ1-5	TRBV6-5	ASGGVGNQPQH